This TCR beta chain is from a study of Graves' ophthalmopathy and Graves' hyperthyroidism. Study findings and constraints: Blood also harbored most expanded thyroid clonotypes above 0.001 frequency.

This clonotype was counted ten times or more. Its antigen remains unknown. From germline, CDR1 is MNHNS and CDR2 SASEGT. This CDR3 spans 13 amino acids. V lost 6 bases, J lost 3 bases, and 9 bases lay in between. The study amplified TCR beta CDR3 regions using RNA transcripts. The first-round RT-PCR employed HTBI primers together with the Qiagen OneStep RT-PCR kit. A multiplex PCR was then performed as the second round. TCRdb independently ran MiXCR on the multiplex PCR reads; one entry per CDR3 protein. The data contain about 370,000 distinct CDR3 sequences, 15% to 20% of them singletons. Among the hyperthyroidism patients, all were newly diagnosed, aged 18 to 65, with under 2 months' duration. Clinicians made diagnoses from clinical symptoms, serum thyroxine, TRAb, thyroid ultrasound and orbital computed tomography. PBMCs were isolated from a 10 ml sample of fresh peripheral blood.

This chain joins TRBV6-1 and TRBJ1-5; D is perhaps TRBD1 (5 bases). Sequencing was carried out using peripheral blood. This clonotype was obtained from an adult woman with stable Graves' hyperthyroidism. In nucleotides, the CDR3 is TGTGCCAGCAGCGCGGGGCCCAATCAGCCCCAGCATTTT. Amino acids: CASSAGPNQPQHF.